Detailed here is one T cell receptor (beta chain). The antigen it recognizes is unknown. Per-base quality was not reported, and no clone a single base away is much larger than it. This sample is drawn from a study of molecular identifiers for immune sequencing clone quantification (dated by TCRdb to the late 2010s). General notes on the study: In a replicate experiment, RNA from roughly 20,000 or 100,000 naive CD8 T cells was split into five aliquots, four of which were sequenced. This methods study benchmarked molecular-identifier clustering-based TCR repertoire sequencing (MIDCIRS) and TCR RNA copy counting, using CD8 T cells to do so. General findings and caveats noted by the study authors: The sizes of highly expanded clones could end up underestimated when identical TCR molecules share a barcode. Without barcode sub-clustering, chimeric consensus sequences inflated TCR diversity; chimeras reached as high as 47%. The naive libraries included spiked-in Jurkat TCR RNA (10 copies' worth), and this RNA is not part of the donor repertoire. Clones above 20 RNA copies held over 97% of molecules in CMV-specific effector cells but under 1% in naive cells. Modeling estimated 2.5 to 3.5 recovered TCR RNA copies per cell, compared with about 10 by digital PCR, which implies 30% to 35% capture efficiency. Spiked-in Jurkat TCR RNA equivalent to a single cell was reported to be detectable even among 980,000 or so naive CD8 T cells.

The library was built by means of PCR. The instrument given in TCRdb is NextSeq 500. Bulk TCR libraries were generated as previously described, with the TCR primers listed in Table S5 used. Purification of total RNA was performed with the Qiagen AllPrep DNA/RNA kit. Before any analysis, reads coming from multiple sequencing runs of the same library were combined into one pool. As for the original processing: Only reads with exact TCR constant sequence were kept, trimmed to 150 nt, and grouped by their 12-nt molecular barcodes. Reads within each barcode group were sub-clustered using a 15% Levenshtein threshold, and quality-weighted consensus sequences were constructed for each RNA molecule. Non-functional sequences were discarded, and so were lower-count sequences lying one edit away from another sequence. Barcode sub-clusters with fewer than 20% of the maximum read count were removed, based on fitting two negative binomial distributions. TCRdb itself trimmed the public reads at Q25 with fastp, ran MiXCR and retained productive beta chains. All rows with the same CDR3 protein become a single entry with the most common DNA and genes. TCRdb's processing, not the authors' own work, is the source of the V and J calls. The sample includes hundreds of thousands of distinct CDR3 sequences, with 24% observed a single time. Of the sample, around 0.76% is held by the ten largest clones.

Naive CD8 T cell libraries were made from 20,000 to 1,000,000 sorted cells using 10%, 30% or 50% of purified RNA. Naive CD8 T cells, defined as CD8+CD4-CCR7+CD45RA+, were FACS-sorted into RLT Plus buffer on a BD FACSAria II. Approximately 9 TCR copies' worth of Jurkat RNA were spiked into roughly 18,000-1,000,000 naive CD8 T cell samples to test detection sensitivity. CD8 T cells were enriched with RosetteSep CD8+ T Cell Enrichment Cocktail and Ficoll-Paque, followed by ACK red cell lysis. The CDR3 starts with the cysteine, ends with the phenylalanine, and has 13 residues. The sequence is cut down to CDR3 DNA, 39 bases in frame from base 1. V and J are truncated by 1 base and 2 bases respectively, leaving an intervening sequence of 5 bases.

The clonotype was recovered from a human donor in good health. Some libraries in this study had Jurkat cell RNA spiked in. The chain was built from TRBV12-3 or TRBV12-4 and TRBJ2-5, with the D gene not confidently named. The sample taken for sequencing was naive CD8+ T cells from blood, with Jurkat cell RNA spiked in. The cell subset or site label here, explained by the study, means: FACS-sorted CD8+CD4-CCR7+CD45RA+ naive T cells. The CDR3 reads as follows: CASSLVRQETQYF. The nucleotide sequence is TGTGCCAGCAGTTTAGTCAGGCAAGAGACCCAGTACTTC.